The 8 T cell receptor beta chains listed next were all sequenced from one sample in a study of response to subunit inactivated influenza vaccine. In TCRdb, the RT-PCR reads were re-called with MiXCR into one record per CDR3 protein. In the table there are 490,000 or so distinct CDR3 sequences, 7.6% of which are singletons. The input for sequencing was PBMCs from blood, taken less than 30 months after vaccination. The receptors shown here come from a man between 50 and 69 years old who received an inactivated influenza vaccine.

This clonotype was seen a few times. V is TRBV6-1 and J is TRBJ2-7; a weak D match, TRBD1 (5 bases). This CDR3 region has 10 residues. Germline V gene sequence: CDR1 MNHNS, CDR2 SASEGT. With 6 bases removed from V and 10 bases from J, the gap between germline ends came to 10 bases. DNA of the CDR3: TGTGCCAGCAGGGACAACACCCAGTACTTC. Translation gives CASRDNTQYF.

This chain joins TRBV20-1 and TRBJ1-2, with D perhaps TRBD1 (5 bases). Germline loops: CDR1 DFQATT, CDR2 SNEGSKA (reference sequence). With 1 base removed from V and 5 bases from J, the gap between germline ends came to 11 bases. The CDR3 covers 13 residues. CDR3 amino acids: CSARGGIGYGYTF. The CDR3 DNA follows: TGCAGTGCTAGAGGGGGGATCGGATATGGCTACACCTTC.

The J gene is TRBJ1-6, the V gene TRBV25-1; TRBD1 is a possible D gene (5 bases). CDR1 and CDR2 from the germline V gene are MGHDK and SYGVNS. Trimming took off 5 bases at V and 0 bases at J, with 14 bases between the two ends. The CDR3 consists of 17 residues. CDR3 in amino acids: CASSPREWSSYNSPLHF. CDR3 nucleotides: TGTGCCAGCAGTCCCAGGGAATGGAGCTCCTATAATTCACCCCTCCACTTT.

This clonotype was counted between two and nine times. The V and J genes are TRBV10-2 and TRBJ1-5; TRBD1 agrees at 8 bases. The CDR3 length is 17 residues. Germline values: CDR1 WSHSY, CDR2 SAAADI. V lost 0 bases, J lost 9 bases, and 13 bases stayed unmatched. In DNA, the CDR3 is TGCGCCAGCAGTGAGTCCCCCGCCGCGACAGGGGAAAGGCCCCAGCATTTT. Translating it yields CASSESPAATGERPQHF.

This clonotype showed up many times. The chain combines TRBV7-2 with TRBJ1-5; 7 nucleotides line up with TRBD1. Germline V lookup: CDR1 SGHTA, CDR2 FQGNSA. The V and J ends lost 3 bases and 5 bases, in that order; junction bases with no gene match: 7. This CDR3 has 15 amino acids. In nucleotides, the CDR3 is TGTGCCAGCAGCTTTTTTCGAGGGACAGATCAGCCCCAGCATTTT. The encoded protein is CASSFFRGTDQPQHF.

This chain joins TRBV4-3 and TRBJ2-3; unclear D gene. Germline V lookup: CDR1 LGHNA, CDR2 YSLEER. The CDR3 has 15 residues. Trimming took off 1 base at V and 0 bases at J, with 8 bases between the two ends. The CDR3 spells CASSQVPYSTDTQYF. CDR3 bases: TGCGCCAGCAGCCAAGTGCCATATAGCACAGATACGCAGTATTTT.

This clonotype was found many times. The CDR3 DNA is TGTGCCAGTAGTATAGTGTCCGGTCAGCCCCAGCATTTT. Translated: CASSIVSGQPQHF. This sequence joins TRBV19 and TRBJ1-5, with D uncertain. Trimming took 1 base from V and 6 from J, leaving 7 bases between them. CDR3 length: 13 amino acids. Germline V gene lookup returns CDR1 LNHDA and CDR2 SQIVND (reference sequence). Supplemented by reference TRBV19 and TRBJ1-5, the full variable domain reads DGGITQSPKYLFRKEGQNVTLSCEQNLNHDAMYWYRQDPGQGLRLIYYSQIVNDFQKGDIAEGYSVSREKKESFPLTVTSAQKNPTAFYLCASSIVSGQPQHFGDGTRLSIL.

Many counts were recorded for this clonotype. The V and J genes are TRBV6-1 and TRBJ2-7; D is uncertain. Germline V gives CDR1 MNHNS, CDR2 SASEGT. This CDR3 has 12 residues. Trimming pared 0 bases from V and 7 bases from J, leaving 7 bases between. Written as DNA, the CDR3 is TGTGCCAGCAGTGAAGCCTTATGGGAGCAGTACTTC. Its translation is CASSEALWEQYF.